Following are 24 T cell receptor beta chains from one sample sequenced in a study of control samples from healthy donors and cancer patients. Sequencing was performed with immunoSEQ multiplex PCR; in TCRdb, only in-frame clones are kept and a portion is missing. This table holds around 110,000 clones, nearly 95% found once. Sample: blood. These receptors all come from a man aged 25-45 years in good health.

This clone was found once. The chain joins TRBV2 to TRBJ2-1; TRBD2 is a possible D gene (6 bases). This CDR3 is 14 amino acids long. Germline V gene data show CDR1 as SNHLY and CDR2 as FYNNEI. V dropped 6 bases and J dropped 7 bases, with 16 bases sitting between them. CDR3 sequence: CASSETSPRNEQFF. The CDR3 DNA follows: TGTGCCAGCAGCGAGACTAGTCCCAGGAATGAGCAGTTCTTC. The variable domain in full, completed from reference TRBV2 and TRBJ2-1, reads EPEVTQTPSHQVTQMGQEVILRCVPISNHLYFYWYRQILGQKVEFLVSFYNNEISEKSEIFDDQFSVERPDGSNFTLKIRSTKLEDSAMYFCASSETSPRNEQFFGPGTRLTVL.

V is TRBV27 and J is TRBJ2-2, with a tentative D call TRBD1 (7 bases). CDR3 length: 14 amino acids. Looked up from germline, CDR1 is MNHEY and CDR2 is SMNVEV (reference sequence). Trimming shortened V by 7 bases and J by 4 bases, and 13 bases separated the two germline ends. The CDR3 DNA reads TGTGCCAGCACTCGACAGGGAGGCACCGGGGAGCTGTTTTTT. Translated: CASTRQGGTGELFF.

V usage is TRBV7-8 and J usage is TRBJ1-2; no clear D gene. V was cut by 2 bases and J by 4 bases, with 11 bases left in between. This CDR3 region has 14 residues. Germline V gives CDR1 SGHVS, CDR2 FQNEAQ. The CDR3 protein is CASSLSETIYGYTF. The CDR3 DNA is TGTGCCAGCAGCTTATCTGAGACCATCTATGGCTACACCTTC.

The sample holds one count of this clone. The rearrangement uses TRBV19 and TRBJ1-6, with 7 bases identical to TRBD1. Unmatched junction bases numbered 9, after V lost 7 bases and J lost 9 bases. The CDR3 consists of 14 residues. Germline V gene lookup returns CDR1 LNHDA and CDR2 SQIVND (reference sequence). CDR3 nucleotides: TGTGCCAGTAACGCTCGACAGGGTTCTTCACCCCTCCACTTT. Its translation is CASNARQGSSPLHF.

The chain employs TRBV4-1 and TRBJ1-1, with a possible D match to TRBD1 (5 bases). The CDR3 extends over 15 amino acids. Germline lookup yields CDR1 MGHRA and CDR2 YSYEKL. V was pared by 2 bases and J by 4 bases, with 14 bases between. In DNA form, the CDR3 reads TGCGCCAGCAGCCAACGGGGGGGAGTAGGCACTGAAGCTTTCTTT. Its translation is CASSQRGGVGTEAFF.

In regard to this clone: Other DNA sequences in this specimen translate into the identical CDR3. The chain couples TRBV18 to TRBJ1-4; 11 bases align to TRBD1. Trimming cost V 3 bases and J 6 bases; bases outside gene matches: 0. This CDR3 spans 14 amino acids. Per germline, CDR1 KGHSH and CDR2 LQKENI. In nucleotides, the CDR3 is TGTGCCAGCTCACCGGGACAGGGGGATGAAAAACTGTTTTTT. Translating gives CASSPGQGDEKLFF.

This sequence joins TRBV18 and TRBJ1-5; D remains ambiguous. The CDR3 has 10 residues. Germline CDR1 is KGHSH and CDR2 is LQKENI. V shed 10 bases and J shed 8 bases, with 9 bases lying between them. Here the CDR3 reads CATWVEPQHF. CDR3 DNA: TGTGCCACCTGGGTGGAGCCCCAGCATTTT.

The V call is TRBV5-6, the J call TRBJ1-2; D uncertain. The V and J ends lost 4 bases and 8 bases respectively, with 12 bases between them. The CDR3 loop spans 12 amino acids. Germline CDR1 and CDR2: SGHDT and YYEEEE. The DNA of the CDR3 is TGTGCCAGCAGCGAACCTTTGGGAGGCTACACCTTC. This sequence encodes CASSEPLGGYTF.

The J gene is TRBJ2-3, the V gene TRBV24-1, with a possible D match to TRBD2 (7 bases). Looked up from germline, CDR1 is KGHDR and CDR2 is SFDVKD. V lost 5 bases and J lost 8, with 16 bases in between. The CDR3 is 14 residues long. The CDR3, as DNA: TGTGCCACCAGTGCCGCCCAGGGGAGGGGTACGCAGTATTTT. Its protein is CATSAAQGRGTQYF.

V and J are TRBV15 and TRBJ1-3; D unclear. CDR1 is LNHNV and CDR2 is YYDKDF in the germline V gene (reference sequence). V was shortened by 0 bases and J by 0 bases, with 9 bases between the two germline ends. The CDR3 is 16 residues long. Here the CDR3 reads CATSRETGLSGNTIYF. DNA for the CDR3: TGTGCCACCAGCAGAGAGACTGGTCTCTCTGGAAACACCATATATTTT.

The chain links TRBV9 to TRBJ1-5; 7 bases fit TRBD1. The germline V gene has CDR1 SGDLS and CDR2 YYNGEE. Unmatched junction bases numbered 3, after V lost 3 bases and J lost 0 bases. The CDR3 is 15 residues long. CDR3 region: CASSAQGGSNQPQHF. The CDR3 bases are TGTGCCAGCAGCGCCCAGGGGGGTAGCAATCAGCCCCAGCATTTT.

The CDR3 DNA is TGTGCCAGCAGTTTAGCGGGGGTAGATCCGGAGCAGTACTTC. This gives the protein CASSLAGVDPEQYF. The V gene is TRBV28, the J gene TRBJ2-7, with TRBD2 matching 7 bases. Trimming removed 2 bases from V and 7 bases from J; junction bases left unmatched: 8. The CDR3 has 14 amino acids. Per germline, CDR1 MDHEN and CDR2 SYDVKM.

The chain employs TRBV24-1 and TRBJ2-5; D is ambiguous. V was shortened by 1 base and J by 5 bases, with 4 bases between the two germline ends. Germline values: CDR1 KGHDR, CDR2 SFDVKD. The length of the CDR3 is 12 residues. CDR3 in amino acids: CATSDLWETQYF. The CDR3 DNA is TGTGCCACCAGTGATTTATGGGAGACCCAGTACTTC.

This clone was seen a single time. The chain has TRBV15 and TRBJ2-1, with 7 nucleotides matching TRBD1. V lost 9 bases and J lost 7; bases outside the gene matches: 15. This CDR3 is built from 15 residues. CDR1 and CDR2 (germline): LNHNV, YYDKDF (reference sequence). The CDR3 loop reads CATSKTGLGANEQFF. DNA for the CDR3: TGTGCCACTTCTAAGACAGGGCTGGGAGCGAATGAGCAGTTCTTC.

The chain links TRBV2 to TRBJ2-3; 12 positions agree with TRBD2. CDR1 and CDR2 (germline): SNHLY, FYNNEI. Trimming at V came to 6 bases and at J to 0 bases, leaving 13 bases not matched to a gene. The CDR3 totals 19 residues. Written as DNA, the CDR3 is TGTGCCAGCAGCCCTGTCCGACTAGCGGGGGCATCTAGCACAGATACGCAGTATTTT. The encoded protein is CASSPVRLAGASSTDTQYF.

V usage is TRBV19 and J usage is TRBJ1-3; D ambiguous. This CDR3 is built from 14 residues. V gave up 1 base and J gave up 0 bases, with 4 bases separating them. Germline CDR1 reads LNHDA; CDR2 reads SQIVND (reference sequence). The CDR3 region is CASSIGASGNTIYF. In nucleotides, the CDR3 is TGTGCCAGTAGTATAGGGGCCTCTGGAAACACCATATATTTT.

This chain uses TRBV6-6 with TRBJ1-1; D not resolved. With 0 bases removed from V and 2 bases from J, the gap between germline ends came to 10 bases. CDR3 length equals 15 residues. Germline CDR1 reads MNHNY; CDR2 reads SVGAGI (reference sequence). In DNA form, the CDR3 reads TGTGCCAGCAGTTACTCTACAGACTTTAACACTGAAGCTTTCTTT. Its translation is CASSYSTDFNTEAFF.

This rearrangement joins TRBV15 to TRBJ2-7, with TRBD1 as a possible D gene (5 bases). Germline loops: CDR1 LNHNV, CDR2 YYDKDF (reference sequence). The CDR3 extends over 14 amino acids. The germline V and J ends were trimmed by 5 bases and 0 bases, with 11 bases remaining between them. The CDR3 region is CATSVTVSSYEQYF. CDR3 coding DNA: TGTGCCACCAGCGTGACAGTCAGCTCCTACGAGCAGTACTTC.

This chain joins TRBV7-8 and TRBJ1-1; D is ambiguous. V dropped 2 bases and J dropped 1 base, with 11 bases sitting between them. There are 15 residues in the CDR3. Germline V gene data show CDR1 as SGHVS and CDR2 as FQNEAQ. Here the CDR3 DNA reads TGTGCCAGCAGCTTATCCGGACCGCCGAACACTGAAGCTTTCTTT. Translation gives CASSLSGPPNTEAFF.

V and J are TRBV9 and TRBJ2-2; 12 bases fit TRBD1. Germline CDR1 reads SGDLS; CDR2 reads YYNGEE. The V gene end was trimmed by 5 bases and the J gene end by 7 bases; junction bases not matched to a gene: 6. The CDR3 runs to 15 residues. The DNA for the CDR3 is TGTGCCAGCAGACCGGGACAGGGGGCTAACGGGGAGCTGTTTTTT. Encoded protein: CASRPGQGANGELFF.

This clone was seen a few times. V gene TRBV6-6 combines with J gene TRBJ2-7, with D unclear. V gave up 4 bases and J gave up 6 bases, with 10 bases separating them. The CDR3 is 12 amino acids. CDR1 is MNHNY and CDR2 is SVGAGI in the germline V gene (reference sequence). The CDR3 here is CASSSQKGEQYF. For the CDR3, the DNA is TGTGCCAGCAGTTCCCAAAAGGGCGAGCAGTACTTC.

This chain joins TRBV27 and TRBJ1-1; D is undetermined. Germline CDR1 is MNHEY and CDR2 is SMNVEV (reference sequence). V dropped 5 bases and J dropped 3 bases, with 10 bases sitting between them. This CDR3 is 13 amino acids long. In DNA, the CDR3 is TGTGCCAGCAGTACTAGCGGGTACACTGAAGCTTTCTTT. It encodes CASSTSGYTEAFF.

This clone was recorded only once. CDR3 coding DNA: TGCGCCAGCAGCCAAGACTCAGGGGGTATTATTTACACTGAAGCTTTCTTT. As protein: CASSQDSGGIIYTEAFF. The chain recombines TRBV4-1 with TRBJ1-1; TRBD1 agrees at 7 bases. The J segment lost 3 bases and the V segment lost 0 bases, leaving 10 bases of the junction unmatched. The germline V gene has CDR1 MGHRA and CDR2 YSYEKL. This CDR3 region has 17 residues.

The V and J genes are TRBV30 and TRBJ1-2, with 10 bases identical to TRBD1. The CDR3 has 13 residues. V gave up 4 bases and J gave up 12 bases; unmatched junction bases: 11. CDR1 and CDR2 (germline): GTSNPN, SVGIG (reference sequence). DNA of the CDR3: TGTGCCTGGAACGCGGGGACAGGGGTTGTTGACACCTTC. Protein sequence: CAWNAGTGVVDTF.